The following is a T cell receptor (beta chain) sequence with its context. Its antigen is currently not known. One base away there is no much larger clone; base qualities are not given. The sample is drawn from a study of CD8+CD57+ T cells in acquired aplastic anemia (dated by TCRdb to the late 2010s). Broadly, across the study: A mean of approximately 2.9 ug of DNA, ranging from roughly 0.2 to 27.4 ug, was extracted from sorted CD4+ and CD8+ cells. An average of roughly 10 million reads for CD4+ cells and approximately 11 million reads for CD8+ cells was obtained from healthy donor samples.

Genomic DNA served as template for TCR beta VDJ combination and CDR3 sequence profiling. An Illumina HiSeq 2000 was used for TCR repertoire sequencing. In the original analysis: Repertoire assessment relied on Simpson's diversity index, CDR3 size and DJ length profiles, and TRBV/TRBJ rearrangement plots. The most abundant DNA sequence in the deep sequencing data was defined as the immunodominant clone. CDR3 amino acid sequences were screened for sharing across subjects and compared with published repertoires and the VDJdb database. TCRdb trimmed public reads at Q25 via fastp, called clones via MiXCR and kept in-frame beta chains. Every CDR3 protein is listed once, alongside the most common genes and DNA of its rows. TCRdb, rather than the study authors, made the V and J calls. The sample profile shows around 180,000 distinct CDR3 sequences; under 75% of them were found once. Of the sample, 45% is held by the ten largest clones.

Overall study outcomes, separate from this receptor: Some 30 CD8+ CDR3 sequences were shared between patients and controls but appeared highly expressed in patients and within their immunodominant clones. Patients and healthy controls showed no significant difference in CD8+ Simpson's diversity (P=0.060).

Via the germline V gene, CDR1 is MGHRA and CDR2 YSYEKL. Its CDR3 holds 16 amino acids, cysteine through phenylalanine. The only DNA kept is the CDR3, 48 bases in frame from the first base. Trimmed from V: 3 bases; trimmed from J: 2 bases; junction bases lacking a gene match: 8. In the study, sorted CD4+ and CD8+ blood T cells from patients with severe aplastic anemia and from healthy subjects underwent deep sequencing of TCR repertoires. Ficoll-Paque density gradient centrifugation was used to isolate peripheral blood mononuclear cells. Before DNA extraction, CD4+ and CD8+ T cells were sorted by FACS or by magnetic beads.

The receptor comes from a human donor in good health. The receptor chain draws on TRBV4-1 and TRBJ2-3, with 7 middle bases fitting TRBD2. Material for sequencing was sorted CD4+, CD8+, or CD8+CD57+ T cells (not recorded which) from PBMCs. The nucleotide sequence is TGCGCCAGCAGCCAGAGCGGGGACTACTTCACAGATACGCAGTATTTT. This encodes CASSQSGDYFTDTQYF.